This TCR beta chain was sequenced for a study of beta chain features in type 1 diabetes. The investigators reverse transcribed all of the isolated RNA, so they sequenced expressed TCRB transcripts. Method: immunoSEQ multiplex PCR; TCRdb's copy keeps in-frame clones and lacks some. The profile covers 350,000 to 400,000 clones, with around 15% appearing a single time and 0.019% taken by the ten largest. Per germline, CDR1 SSHAT and CDR2 FNYEAQ (reference sequence). The CDR3 runs to 13 residues. CD45RO/CCR7/CD25/CD127/CD95/CD27 sorting isolated CD4+ naive, central memory, regulatory and stem cell-like memory cells. As regards this clone: Its target is not known. Sequence at one end of the junction differs from germline and may be a read error.

General study results and limits: Shortening of TCRB CDR3s, moderate but significant, appeared in all four CD4+ subsets of Type 1 diabetes patients.

The TCR comes from a woman younger than 35 in good health. The sample comprised naive CD4+ T cells from blood. This rearrangement joins TRBV7-7 to TRBJ2-1; D possibly corresponds to TRBD1 (5 bases). The CDR3: CASSQQVKNEQFF. The CDR3 DNA follows: TGTGCTAGCAGCCAACAGGTTAAAAATGAGCAGTTCTTC.